These T cell receptor beta chains were read from a single sample in a study of naive and memory T cell subsets. TCRdb re-derived calls from the UMI-ligation and nested PCR reads in MiXCR, one entry per CDR3 protein. The sample contains some 110,000 distinct CDR3 sequences, more than 12% of which appear only once. Sequencing was done on a sample of naive CD8+ T cells from blood. These receptors came from a human donor in good health. Both conserved end residues are part of each CDR3. The order of the fields is J gene, V gene, clone size, D gene, CDR3 protein, CDR3 DNA. D genes are given only for firm matches. Size tells how often a clone was seen (once, few, many) or the class of an expanded clone, and some rows leave it out.

J gene: TRBJ2-1; V gene: TRBV27; clone size: few; D gene: NA; CDR3 protein: CASSLIPERNEQFF; CDR3 DNA: TGTGCCAGCAGTTTAATACCGGAACGAAATGAGCAGTTCTTC
J gene: TRBJ2-3; V gene: TRBV7-9; clone size: NA; D gene: NA; CDR3 protein: CASSPGPMAVDTQYF; CDR3 DNA: TGTGCCAGCAGCCCCGGGCCGATGGCGGTTGATACGCAGTATTTT
J gene: TRBJ1-2; V gene: TRBV7-9; clone size: many; D gene: NA; CDR3 protein: CASSPSTPEKNYGYTF; CDR3 DNA: TGTGCCAGCAGCCCATCGACTCCTGAGAAAAACTATGGCTACACCTTC
J gene: TRBJ2-7; V gene: TRBV9; clone size: few; D gene: NA; CDR3 protein: CASSVGAGEDDEQYF; CDR3 DNA: TGTGCCAGCAGCGTAGGGGCAGGGGAGGACGACGAGCAGTACTTC
J gene: TRBJ1-2; V gene: TRBV10-3; clone size: NA; D gene: TRBD1; CDR3 protein: CAISESTGTGESGYTF; CDR3 DNA: TGTGCCATCAGTGAGTCTACCGGGACAGGGGAGAGTGGCTACACCTTC
J gene: TRBJ2-2; V gene: TRBV27; clone size: NA; D gene: TRBD1; CDR3 protein: CASSRQGTGELFF; CDR3 DNA: TGTGCCAGCAGCAGACAGGGTACCGGGGAGCTGTTTTTT
J gene: TRBJ1-2; V gene: TRBV13; clone size: NA; D gene: NA; CDR3 protein: CASSLGAGNYGYTF; CDR3 DNA: TGTGCCAGCAGCTTAGGGGCAGGGAACTATGGCTACACCTTC
J gene: TRBJ2-3; V gene: TRBV9; clone size: few; D gene: NA; CDR3 protein: CASGRGTSTDTQYF; CDR3 DNA: TGTGCCAGCGGGAGGGGGACTAGCACAGATACGCAGTATTTT
J gene: TRBJ2-5; V gene: TRBV12-3/TRBV12-4; clone size: few; D gene: NA; CDR3 protein: CASRTENGETQYF; CDR3 DNA: TGTGCCAGCAGGACCGAGAACGGAGAGACCCAGTACTTC
J gene: TRBJ1-5; V gene: TRBV4-1; clone size: NA; D gene: NA; CDR3 protein: CASSRAGNSNQPQHF; CDR3 DNA: TGCGCCAGCAGCCGAGCTGGAAATAGCAATCAGCCCCAGCATTTT
J gene: TRBJ2-7; V gene: TRBV4-2; clone size: few; D gene: NA; CDR3 protein: CASSQESGRAYEQYF; CDR3 DNA: TGTGCCAGCAGCCAAGAGTCGGGCAGGGCCTACGAGCAGTACTTC
J gene: TRBJ2-7; V gene: TRBV14; clone size: NA; D gene: TRBD2; CDR3 protein: CASSQDGRREGYEQYF; CDR3 DNA: TGTGCCAGCAGCCAAGATGGGCGGCGGGAGGGCTACGAGCAGTACTTC
J gene: TRBJ2-1; V gene: TRBV4-3; clone size: few; D gene: NA; CDR3 protein: CASSLDVRGSEEQFF; CDR3 DNA: TGCGCCAGCAGCCTCGACGTGCGGGGTTCGGAAGAGCAGTTCTTC
J gene: TRBJ1-1; V gene: TRBV12-3/TRBV12-4; clone size: few; D gene: NA; CDR3 protein: CASSLARGGRMSEAFF; CDR3 DNA: TGTGCCAGCAGTTTAGCCCGGGGGGGGCGCATGTCTGAAGCTTTCTTT
J gene: TRBJ2-3; V gene: TRBV12-3/TRBV12-4; clone size: many; D gene: NA; CDR3 protein: CASSSGLGTDTQYF; CDR3 DNA: TGTGCCAGCAGTTCGGGACTGGGGACAGATACGCAGTATTTT
J gene: TRBJ1-5; V gene: TRBV2; clone size: few; D gene: NA; CDR3 protein: CASSERRNQPQHF; CDR3 DNA: TGTGCCAGCAGTGAGCGGCGCAATCAGCCCCAGCATTTT
J gene: TRBJ2-1; V gene: TRBV20-1; clone size: few; D gene: NA; CDR3 protein: CSASQFNEQFF; CDR3 DNA: TGCAGTGCTAGCCAATTCAATGAGCAGTTCTTC
J gene: TRBJ1-4; V gene: TRBV4-3; clone size: many; D gene: NA; CDR3 protein: CASSQSASYEKLFF; CDR3 DNA: TGCGCCAGCAGCCAATCGGCGTCGTATGAAAAACTGTTTTTT
J gene: TRBJ1-5; V gene: TRBV6-2/TRBV6-3; clone size: many; D gene: NA; CDR3 protein: CASTAFGNQPQHF; CDR3 DNA: TGTGCCAGCACCGCGTTTGGGAATCAGCCCCAGCATTTT
J gene: TRBJ1-1; V gene: TRBV12-3/TRBV12-4; clone size: NA; D gene: NA; CDR3 protein: CASSLAAWNTEAFF; CDR3 DNA: TGTGCCAGCAGTTTGGCCGCATGGAACACTGAAGCTTTCTTT
J gene: TRBJ2-3; V gene: TRBV7-6; clone size: many; D gene: TRBD2; CDR3 protein: CASSHGTSGGTDTQYF; CDR3 DNA: TGTGCCAGCAGCCACGGGACTAGCGGGGGCACAGATACGCAGTATTTT
J gene: TRBJ1-1; V gene: TRBV10-3; clone size: NA; D gene: TRBD1; CDR3 protein: CAISESNTGGDYTEAFF; CDR3 DNA: TGTGCCATCAGTGAGTCGAACACAGGGGGCGATTACACTGAAGCTTTCTTT
J gene: TRBJ2-7; V gene: TRBV28; clone size: many; D gene: NA; CDR3 protein: CASNTGDTDEQYF; CDR3 DNA: TGTGCCAGCAATACCGGGGACACAGACGAGCAGTACTTC
J gene: TRBJ1-2; V gene: TRBV13; clone size: many; D gene: TRBD1; CDR3 protein: CASNLPGQATNYGYTF; CDR3 DNA: TGTGCCAGCAACCTGCCGGGACAGGCAACTAACTATGGCTACACCTTC
J gene: TRBJ2-7; V gene: TRBV28; clone size: few; D gene: NA; CDR3 protein: CASTLPGEWEQYF; CDR3 DNA: TGTGCCAGCACCCTCCCGGGAGAGTGGGAGCAGTACTTC
J gene: TRBJ2-7; V gene: TRBV7-9; clone size: NA; D gene: TRBD2; CDR3 protein: CASNARAGDPYEQYF; CDR3 DNA: TGTGCCAGCAACGCCAGAGCGGGGGACCCGTACGAGCAGTACTTC